The subject of this entry is one TCR beta chain. With a much larger clone just one base away, this may be a read error. From germline, CDR1 is SGHRS and CDR2 YFSETQ. The CDR3 has 14 amino acids. Trimming removed 3 bases at V and 9 bases at J, with 16 bases between. The data stem from a study of T-cell reconstitution after alpha-beta-depleted transplantation in children. Unique molecular identifiers were incorporated when the TCRbeta library was constructed. TCRdb redid the calling of the PCR reads with MiXCR, one entry per CDR3 protein. Of approximately 93,000 distinct CDR3 sequences listed, roughly 8% are singletons.

Sequences were derived from PBMCs from the stem cell graft donor, sampled from the stem cell graft. The clonotype comes from a human donor who donated a stem cell graft to a child with congenital amegakaryocytic thrombocytopenia. This chain joins TRBV5-1 and TRBJ2-1; D remains unclear. The CDR3 DNA reads as TGCGCCAGCAGCTCAAGTCCGGGCGCCGGTGAGCAGTTCTTC. Translation: CASSSSPGAGEQFF.